Listed here are 31 T cell receptor beta chains from one sample, sequenced in a study of follicular helper T cells after annual influenza vaccination. TCRdb keeps only in-frame clones here, not all; method: immunoSEQ multiplex PCR. This sample yields 9,900 or so clones, of which over 75% are seen a single time; about 0.8% belongs to the top ten. Time point reported: 2014-2015 season, 7 days after vaccination. This material consisted of CXCR5- memory CD4+ T cells sorted from blood, taken 7 days after influenza vaccination. Receptor source: an adult who received the influenza vaccine.

This clone appeared once. The J gene is TRBJ2-5, the V gene TRBV6-6; a possible D gene is TRBD1 (6 bases). Trimming cost V 6 bases and J 4 bases, with 9 bases left between them. CDR3 size: 12 residues. CDR1 and CDR2 (germline): MNHNY, SVGAGI (reference sequence). CDR3 sequence: CASRDSGETQYF. CDR3 sequence (DNA): TGTGCCAGCAGGGACAGCGGAGAGACCCAGTACTTC.

V usage is TRBV28 and J usage is TRBJ2-3; the D is unclear. The CDR3 has 14 residues. CDR1 MDHEN and CDR2 SYDVKM come from the germline V gene. The V end was cut by 6 bases, the J end by 4 bases, with 14 bases between. CDR3: CASSHPLRADTQYF. The CDR3, as DNA: TGTGCCAGCAGCCACCCCCTAAGGGCAGATACGCAGTATTTT.

The chain carries TRBV6-5 and TRBJ1-1; no definite D call. V shed 5 bases and J shed 4 bases, with 14 bases lying between them. The germline CDR1 and CDR2 sequences are MNHEY and SVGAGI. The CDR3 is 14 amino acids. DNA of the CDR3: TGTGCCAGCAGTCTTCGGACCCACTTCACTGAAGCTTTCTTT. Its protein product is CASSLRTHFTEAFF.

The genes are TRBV5-1 and TRBJ1-4, with 8 bases fitting TRBD1. Germline trimming cut 3 bases from V and 3 bases from J; bases unmatched to any gene: 4. This CDR3 region has 15 residues. Per the germline V gene, CDR1 is SGHRS and CDR2 is YFSETQ. The CDR3: CASSSSQGANEKLFF. CDR3 DNA: TGCGCCAGCAGCTCGTCACAGGGGGCTAATGAAAAACTGTTTTTT.

The rearrangement uses TRBV6-1 and TRBJ2-7, with 12 bases that match TRBD2. The CDR3 length is 14 residues. Germline lookup yields CDR1 MNHNS and CDR2 SASEGT. V gave up 5 bases and J gave up 2 bases; unmatched junction bases: 1. The CDR3 is CASSRTSGAYEQYF. CDR3 coding DNA: TGTGCCAGCAGTCGGACTAGCGGGGCCTACGAGCAGTACTTC.

CDR3: CAWNPPNGGNQPQHF. Here the CDR3 DNA reads TGTGCCTGGAATCCTCCGAATGGTGGCAATCAGCCCCAGCATTTT. The chain links TRBV30 to TRBJ1-5; D gene unclear. V lost 4 bases, J lost 2 bases, and 15 bases lay in between. CDR1 is GTSNPN, CDR2 SVGIG, per germline (reference sequence). This CDR3 spans 15 amino acids.

A single count supports this clone. Here the CDR3 reads CASSPPFRTGGNGYTF. The CDR3 DNA sequence: TGTGCCAGCTCACCACCCTTCCGGACAGGGGGAAATGGCTACACCTTC. The chain carries TRBV18 and TRBJ1-2, with TRBD1 matching over 10 bases. The CDR3 has 16 residues. The junction had 7 bases not matched to a gene; V was cut back by 0 bases and J by 6 bases. Germline values: CDR1 KGHSH, CDR2 LQKENI.

In its sample, this clone was seen once. The chain uses TRBV5-4 and TRBJ2-2; the D call may be TRBD1 or TRBD2 (5 bases each). Trimming took 4 bases from V and 4 from J, leaving 14 bases between them. The CDR3 extends over 15 amino acids. Germline V gene sequence: CDR1 SGHNT, CDR2 YYREEE (reference sequence). The CDR3 protein is CASSRPGPVTGELFF. DNA of the CDR3: TGTGCCAGCAGCAGACCGGGACCCGTCACCGGGGAGCTGTTTTTT. The complete variable domain, with remaining parts taken from reference TRBV5-4 and TRBJ2-2, reads ETGVTQSPTHLIKTRGQQVTLRCSSQSGHNTVSWYQQALGQGPQFIFQYYREEENGRGNFPPRFSGLQFPNYSSELNVNALELDDSALYLCASSRPGPVTGELFFGEGSRLTVL.

The chain is built from TRBV11-3 and TRBJ2-7; perhaps D is TRBD1 or TRBD2 (5 bases each). Per the germline V gene, CDR1 is SGHNT and CDR2 is YENEEA. The V and J ends lost 2 bases and 1 base respectively, with 12 bases between them. The CDR3 has 15 residues. CDR3 in amino acids: CASSLSGGGSYEQYF. The CDR3 nucleotides are TGTGCCAGCAGCTTAAGTGGTGGGGGTTCCTACGAGCAGTACTTC.

V gene TRBV6-1 combines with J gene TRBJ1-5; D possibly corresponds to TRBD1 (5 bases). This CDR3 region has 13 residues. V was shortened by 7 bases and J by 1 base, with 8 bases between the two germline ends. Germline lookup yields CDR1 MNHNS and CDR2 SASEGT. Written as DNA, the CDR3 is TGTGCCAGCATGTGGGGCAGCAATCAGCCCCAGCATTTT. Translating gives CASMWGSNQPQHF.

The rearrangement uses TRBV4-3 and TRBJ2-3, with D hard to call. The CDR3 is 16 amino acids. The germline V and J ends were trimmed by 2 bases and 8 bases, with 20 bases remaining between them. CDR1 LGHNA and CDR2 YSLEER come from the germline V gene. The CDR3 nucleotides read TGCGCCAGCAGCCAACACCGCGGCTTGCCTCATGTTACGCAGTATTTT. It specifies CASSQHRGLPHVTQYF.

The chain is built from TRBV6-1 and TRBJ2-2, with a tentative D call TRBD2 (5 bases). V was shortened by 8 bases and J by 1 base, with 11 bases between the two germline ends. CDR3 length: 14 amino acids. The germline V gene encodes CDR1 MNHNS and CDR2 SASEGT. CDR3 protein: CASAVEGNTGELFF. The CDR3 region has the DNA TGTGCCAGCGCCGTCGAGGGGAACACCGGGGAGCTGTTTTTT.

The chain is built from TRBV7-7 and TRBJ2-5; TRBD1 might be the D (5 bases). The ends were cut back, 1 base at V and 5 bases at J, with 14 bases in the middle. Germline V gene lookup returns CDR1 SSHAT and CDR2 FNYEAQ (reference sequence). The CDR3 length is 15 residues. The CDR3 region is CASSLGGGSGETQYF. The CDR3 bases are TGTGCCAGCAGCTTAGGGGGCGGTTCCGGGGAGACCCAGTACTTC.

The rearrangement uses TRBV2 and TRBJ1-3; D might be TRBD1 (5 bases). This CDR3 comprises 13 residues. V was clipped by 6 bases and J by 2 bases, with 8 bases between them. Germline assignment: CDR1 SNHLY and CDR2 FYNNEI. The CDR3 here is CASRGDTGNTIYF. DNA for the CDR3: TGTGCCAGCAGGGGGGATACTGGAAACACCATATATTTT. Full variable domain (missing parts from reference TRBV2 and TRBJ1-3): EPEVTQTPSHQVTQMGQEVILRCVPISNHLYFYWYRQILGQKVEFLVSFYNNEISEKSEIFDDQFSVERPDGSNFTLKIRSTKLEDSAMYFCASRGDTGNTIYFGEGSWLTVV.

The chain carries TRBV30 and TRBJ2-6, with no clear D. Trimming cost V 2 bases and J 1 base, with 9 bases left between them. CDR1 GTSNPN and CDR2 SVGIG come from the germline V gene (reference sequence). The CDR3 covers 15 residues. In DNA form, the CDR3 reads TGTGCCTGGAGTCATTACCCTTCTGGGGCCAACGTCCTGACTTTC. Its protein product is CAWSHYPSGANVLTF. Filled out from reference TRBV30 and TRBJ2-6, the complete variable domain reads SQTIHQWPATLVQPVGSPLSLECTVEGTSNPNLYWYRQAAGRGLQLLFYSVGIGQISSEVPQNLSASRPQDRQFILSSKKLLLSDSGFYLCAWSHYPSGANVLTFGAGSRLTVL.

CDR3 sequence: CASSRTSGRVDYEQYF. The CDR3 DNA is TGTGCCAGCAGCCGGACGAGCGGGAGAGTAGACTACGAGCAGTACTTC. The V call is TRBV28, the J call TRBJ2-7, with 8 bases fitting TRBD2. CDR1 and CDR2 from the germline V gene are MDHEN and SYDVKM. V dropped 6 bases and J dropped 3; count of bases not matched to a gene: 13. This CDR3 is built from 16 residues.

This clone was seen a handful of times. The gene calls are TRBV7-2 and TRBJ2-7; 9 bases fit TRBD1. CDR1 is SGHTA and CDR2 is FQGNSA in the germline V gene. The CDR3 runs to 15 residues. J gave up 2 bases and V 1 base, and 3 bases lay outside the gene matches. CDR3 protein: CASSLGTGDTYEQYF. The CDR3 nucleotides read TGTGCCAGCAGCTTAGGGACAGGGGATACCTACGAGCAGTACTTC.

V is TRBV30 and J is TRBJ2-7; 9 nucleotides align to TRBD1. From germline, CDR1 is GTSNPN and CDR2 SVGIG (reference sequence). V shed 2 bases, J shed 3 bases, and the junction held 5 bases outside the gene matches. The CDR3 is made up of 14 amino acids. The chain's CDR3 is CAWSRDRAFYEQYF. The CDR3 DNA reads as TGTGCCTGGAGTAGGGACAGGGCGTTCTACGAGCAGTACTTC.

The chain joins TRBV5-1 to TRBJ1-1; D gene uncertain. Trimming took off 1 base at V and 0 bases at J, with 10 bases between the two ends. The CDR3 consists of 15 residues. Germline lookup yields CDR1 SGHRS and CDR2 YFSETQ. The CDR3 region is CASSLSGSLNTEAFF. The CDR3 nucleotides are TGCGCCAGCAGCTTGTCGGGCAGTCTGAACACTGAAGCTTTCTTT.

The gene calls are TRBV5-1 and TRBJ2-1; TRBD2 aligns across 7 bases. CDR3 length: 11 amino acids. Trimming at V came to 4 bases and at J to 14 bases, leaving 6 bases not matched to a gene. CDR1 and CDR2 from the germline V gene are SGHRS and YFSETQ. The CDR3 DNA reads TGCGCCAGCAGCGAAGGGACTATAGAGTTCTTC. Its translation: CASSEGTIEFF.

The chain employs TRBV9 and TRBJ2-7; 11 bases align to TRBD2. The CDR3 covers 18 residues. Looked up from germline, CDR1 is SGDLS and CDR2 is YYNGEE. Trimming at V came to 0 bases and at J to 1 base, leaving 9 bases not matched to a gene. CDR3 in amino acids: CASSVGVTSGAFSYEQYF. The CDR3 nucleotides are TGTGCCAGCAGCGTAGGGGTGACTAGCGGGGCGTTTTCCTACGAGCAGTACTTC.

This chain connects TRBV11-2 to TRBJ2-5; TRBD1 is a possible D gene (5 bases). Germline-derived CDR1 and CDR2 are SGHAT and FQNNGV. The V end lost 5 bases, the J end lost 4 bases, and 11 bases lay between the germline ends. This CDR3 is 13 amino acids long. This CDR3 reads CASSQQRGETQYF. The CDR3 bases are TGTGCCAGCAGCCAACAAAGGGGAGAGACCCAGTACTTC.

The chain employs TRBV14 and TRBJ1-2; possibly TRBD1 for D (5 bases). The CDR3 is 15 residues long. CDR1 and CDR2 (germline): SGHDN, FVKESK. The V end lost 1 base, the J end lost 4 bases, and 13 bases lay between the germline ends. The CDR3 bases are TGTGCCAGCAGCCAAGCAGGCAGAGGGACCTATGGCTACACCTTC. Its translation is CASSQAGRGTYGYTF.

This rearrangement joins TRBV5-1 to TRBJ1-1; 9 bases line up with TRBD1. V gave up 4 bases and J gave up 1 base; unmatched junction bases: 8. This CDR3 is built from 16 residues. Germline values: CDR1 SGHRS, CDR2 YFSETQ. CDR3 in amino acids: CASSRTGDVRNTEAFF. The CDR3 DNA reads TGCGCCAGCAGCCGGACAGGGGACGTGAGGAACACTGAAGCTTTCTTT. Together with reference TRBV5-1 and TRBJ1-1, the CDR3 gives the full variable domain: KAGVTQTPRYLIKTRGQQVTLSCSPISGHRSVSWYQQTPGQGLQFLFEYFSETQRNKGNFPGRFSGRQFSNSRSEMNVSTLELGDSALYLCASSRTGDVRNTEAFFGQGTRLTVV.

The chain recombines TRBV28 with TRBJ1-6; no reliable D call. Looked up from germline, CDR1 is MDHEN and CDR2 is SYDVKM. The CDR3 has 14 amino acids. V lost 10 bases and J 7 bases, leaving 17 bases between the germline ends. In DNA, the CDR3 is TGTGCCACCCGTCTGCGGAACTTAAATTCACCCCTCCACTTT. It encodes CATRLRNLNSPLHF.

In this sample, this clone turned up a few times. This chain connects TRBV30 to TRBJ1-5; 7 bases agree with TRBD1. The germline V gene encodes CDR1 GTSNPN and CDR2 SVGIG (reference sequence). The junction had 5 bases not matched to a gene; V was cut back by 2 bases and J by 4 bases. CDR3 length: 14 amino acids. CDR3 protein: CAWSTGQLNQPQHF. The CDR3 bases are TGTGCCTGGAGTACGGGACAGTTAAATCAGCCCCAGCATTTT. The complete variable domain, with remaining parts taken from reference TRBV30 and TRBJ1-5, reads SQTIHQWPATLVQPVGSPLSLECTVEGTSNPNLYWYRQAAGRGLQLLFYSVGIGQISSEVPQNLSASRPQDRQFILSSKKLLLSDSGFYLCAWSTGQLNQPQHFGDGTRLSIL.

The V call is TRBV2, the J call TRBJ2-7, with D possibly matching TRBD1 (6 bases). CDR3 length equals 13 residues. V lost 6 bases to trimming and J lost 6 bases, with 15 bases between them. The germline CDR1 and CDR2 sequences are SNHLY and FYNNEI. The CDR3 DNA reads as TGTGCCAGCAGCCCAACAGGGATTTCCGAGCAGTACTTC. Amino acid sequence: CASSPTGISEQYF.

The V and J genes are TRBV5-5 and TRBJ2-5; 10 bases align to TRBD1. CDR3 length equals 13 residues. CDR1 SGHKS and CDR2 YYEKEE come from the germline V gene (reference sequence). V dropped 3 bases and J dropped 5; count of bases not matched to a gene: 1. CDR3 DNA sequence: TGTGCCAGCAGCTGGACAGGGGGGGAGACCCAGTACTTC. Translating gives CASSWTGGETQYF. Full variable domain (remainder filled in from reference TRBV5-5 and TRBJ2-5): DAGVTQSPTHLIKTRGQQVTLRCSPISGHKSVSWYQQVLGQGPQFIFQYYEKEERGRGNFPDRFSARQFPNYSSELNVNALLLGDSALYLCASSWTGGETQYFGPGTRLLVL.

Only a few counts were recorded for this clone. The chain employs TRBV18 and TRBJ2-7, with D uncertain. The V gene lost 4 bases and the J gene lost 1 base, with 14 bases spanning the gap. This CDR3 spans 15 amino acids. CDR1 and CDR2 from the germline V gene are KGHSH and LQKENI. CDR3 region: CASSRVRQASYEQYF. CDR3 nucleotides: TGTGCCAGCTCACGAGTTAGGCAGGCGTCCTACGAGCAGTACTTC.

The chain combines TRBV21-1 with TRBJ1-1. TRBV21-1 is a pseudogene segment. This CDR3 region has 19 residues. CDR3 sequence reads: CASSKGGSQAVRKNTEAFF. CDR3 DNA sequence: TGTGCCAGCAGCAAAGGGGGTAGTCAAGCGGTCAGAAAGAACACTGAAGCTTTCTTT.

This clone was seen only a few times. The V and J genes are TRBV2 and TRBJ2-7, with 7 positions matching TRBD2. The V gene end was trimmed by 9 bases and the J gene end by 0 bases; junction bases not matched to a gene: 5. The CDR3 is 13 residues long. Germline values: CDR1 SNHLY, CDR2 FYNNEI. CDR3 loop: CASQRGPSYEQYF. The CDR3 coding sequence is TGTGCCAGTCAGCGGGGACCCTCCTACGAGCAGTACTTC.